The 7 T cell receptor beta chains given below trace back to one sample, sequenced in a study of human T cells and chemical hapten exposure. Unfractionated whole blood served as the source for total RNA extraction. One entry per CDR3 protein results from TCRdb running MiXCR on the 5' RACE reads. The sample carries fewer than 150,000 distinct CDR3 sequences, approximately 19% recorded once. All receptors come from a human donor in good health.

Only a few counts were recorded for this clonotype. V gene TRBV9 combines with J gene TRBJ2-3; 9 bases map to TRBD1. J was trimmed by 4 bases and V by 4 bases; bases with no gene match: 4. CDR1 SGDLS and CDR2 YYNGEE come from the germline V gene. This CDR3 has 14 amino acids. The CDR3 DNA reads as TGTGCCAGCAGCACTTGGACAGGGGCAGATACGCAGTATTTT. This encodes CASSTWTGADTQYF.

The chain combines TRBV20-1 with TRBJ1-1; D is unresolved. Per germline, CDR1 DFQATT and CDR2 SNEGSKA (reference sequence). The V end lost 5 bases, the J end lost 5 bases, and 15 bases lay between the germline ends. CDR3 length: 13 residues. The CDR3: CSAPPSGRTEAFF. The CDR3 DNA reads TGCAGTGCTCCCCCGTCGGGTCGGACTGAAGCTTTCTTT.

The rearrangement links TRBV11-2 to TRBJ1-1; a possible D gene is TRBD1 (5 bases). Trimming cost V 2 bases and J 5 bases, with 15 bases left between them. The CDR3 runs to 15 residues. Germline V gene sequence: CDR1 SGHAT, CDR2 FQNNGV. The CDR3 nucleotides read TGTGCCAGCAGCTTATCCAGGGTCTCGGGAACTGAAGCTTTCTTT. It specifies CASSLSRVSGTEAFF.

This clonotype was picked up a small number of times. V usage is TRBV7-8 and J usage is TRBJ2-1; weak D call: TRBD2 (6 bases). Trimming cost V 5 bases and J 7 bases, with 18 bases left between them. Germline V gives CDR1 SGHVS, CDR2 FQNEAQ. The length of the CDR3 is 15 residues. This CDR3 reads CASSRTRTTKNEQFF. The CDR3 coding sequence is TGTGCCAGCAGCCGGACCAGGACTACCAAGAATGAGCAGTTCTTC.

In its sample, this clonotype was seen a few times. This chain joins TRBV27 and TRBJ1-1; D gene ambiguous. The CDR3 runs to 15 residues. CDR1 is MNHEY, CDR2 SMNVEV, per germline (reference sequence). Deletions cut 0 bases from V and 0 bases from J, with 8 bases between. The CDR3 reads CASSLSAGLNTEAFF. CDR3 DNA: TGTGCCAGCAGTTTATCGGCAGGTCTGAACACTGAAGCTTTCTTT.

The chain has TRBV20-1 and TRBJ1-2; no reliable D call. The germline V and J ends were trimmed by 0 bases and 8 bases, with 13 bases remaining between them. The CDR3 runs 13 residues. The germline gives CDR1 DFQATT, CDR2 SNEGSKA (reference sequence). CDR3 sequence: CSAREMILGGYTF. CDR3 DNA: TGCAGTGCTAGAGAGATGATATTGGGCGGCTACACCTTC.

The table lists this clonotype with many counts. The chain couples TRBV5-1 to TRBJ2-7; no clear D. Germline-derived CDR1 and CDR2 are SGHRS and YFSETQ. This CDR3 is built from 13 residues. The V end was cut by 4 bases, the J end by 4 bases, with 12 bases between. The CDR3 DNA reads TGCGCCAGCAGCCTATCGGGTTTTTACGAGCAGTACTTC. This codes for CASSLSGFYEQYF.